This T cell receptor beta chain was recorded in a study of blood T cell repertoires in COVID-19. Study in general: Whether acute or convalescent, the COVID-19 samples came from the United States, Italy and Spain.

Participant-given clinical history determined each cohort assignment. There are 15 residues in the CDR3. CDR1 and CDR2 from the germline V gene are SGHRS and YFSETQ. Germline trimming cut 4 bases from V and 4 bases from J; bases unmatched to any gene: 8. The repertoire was sequenced with immunoSEQ multiplex PCR; TCRdb's copy has only in-frame clones and lacks some. The table records some 230,000 clones, 75% to 90% of them present only once. Material for sequencing was PBMCs or T cells enriched from blood (not recorded which). This chain uses TRBV5-1 with TRBJ2-1; 7 bases match TRBD2. The sequence was obtained from a woman aged 18-30 years in a cohort exposed to, infected with or recovered from COVID-19 (not recorded which). CDR3 sequence reads: CASSSSHGGYNEQFF. The CDR3 DNA reads as TGCGCCAGCAGCAGCTCTCACGGGGGGTACAATGAGCAGTTCTTC.